The 26 T cell receptor beta chains listed next were all sequenced from one sample in a study of neurological immune-mediated disorders. TCRdb re-analysed the 5' RACE reads in MiXCR, keeping a single row per CDR3 protein. The table has 80,000 or so distinct CDR3 sequences, roughly 9.5% seen once. Material for sequencing was PBMCs. The receptor source for this set is a man aged 45 to 65 in good health.

This clonotype was counted many times. The V and J genes are TRBV10-3 and TRBJ1-5, with TRBD1 as a possible D gene (5 bases). The V end was cut by 2 bases, the J end by 9 bases, with 14 bases between. The CDR3 extends over 14 amino acids. The V gene's germline CDR1 is ENHRY and CDR2 SYGVKD. The chain's CDR3 is CAISEGAGSLPQHF. The CDR3 DNA is TGTGCCATCAGTGAGGGGGCAGGGTCACTGCCCCAGCATTTT.

This clonotype was observed a handful of times. The chain recombines TRBV28 with TRBJ2-3; D is unresolved. CDR1 is MDHEN, CDR2 SYDVKM, per germline. The V and J ends lost 8 bases and 4 bases respectively, with 13 bases between them. The CDR3 length is 13 residues. CDR3 residues: CASVAGWADTQYF. In nucleotides, the CDR3 is TGTGCCAGCGTAGCCGGTTGGGCAGATACGCAGTATTTT. The full variable domain, completed using reference TRBV28 and TRBJ2-3, is DVKVTQSSRYLVKRTGEKVFLECVQDMDHENMFWYRQDPGLGLRLIYFSYDVKMKEKGDIPEGYSVSREKKERFSLILESASTNQTSMYLCASVAGWADTQYFGPGTRLTVL.

This clonotype was counted ten times or more. V gene TRBV6-1 combines with J gene TRBJ2-2; D remains ambiguous. CDR1 MNHNS and CDR2 SASEGT come from the germline V gene. V lost 1 base and J lost 1, with 7 bases in between. The CDR3 loop spans 15 amino acids. The CDR3 region is CASSEVWGNTGELFF. CDR3 in DNA: TGTGCCAGCAGTGAAGTTTGGGGGAACACCGGGGAGCTGTTTTTT.

The sample holds many counts of this clonotype. The chain has TRBV7-8 and TRBJ2-7; D remains ambiguous. Germline V gene sequence: CDR1 SGHVS, CDR2 FQNEAQ. The CDR3 loop spans 14 amino acids. The ends were cut back, 1 base at V and 2 bases at J, with 9 bases in the middle. The CDR3 region has the DNA TGTGCCAGCAGCTTAGTGGAGTTCACCTACGAGCAGTACTTC. It is translated as CASSLVEFTYEQYF.

The sample holds a few counts of this clonotype. The J gene is TRBJ2-1, the V gene TRBV5-1; 11 positions agree with TRBD2. V dropped 0 bases and J dropped 0; count of bases not matched to a gene: 11. CDR1 and CDR2 from the germline V gene are SGHRS and YFSETQ. The CDR3 is 20 amino acids. The chain's CDR3 is CASSLARTSGSQSSYNEQFF. The CDR3 DNA reads TGCGCCAGCAGCTTGGCCAGGACTAGCGGGTCCCAGAGCTCCTACAATGAGCAGTTCTTC.

In this sample, this clonotype turned up many times. This chain connects TRBV7-2 to TRBJ2-5, with 11 bases matching TRBD2. The germline gives CDR1 SGHTA, CDR2 FQGNSA. The CDR3 has 16 residues. V trimming: 2 bases; J trimming: 3 bases; junction bases outside the gene matches: 5. The CDR3 region is CASSLWLAGGEETQYF. Here the CDR3 DNA reads TGTGCCAGCAGCTTATGGCTAGCGGGGGGTGAAGAGACCCAGTACTTC.

This clonotype appeared many times. This chain joins TRBV29-1 and TRBJ2-1, with 8 bases that match TRBD2. Losses at the gene ends were 4 bases for V and 2 bases for J; bases not matched to a gene: 4. The length of the CDR3 is 14 residues. CDR1 SQVTM and CDR2 ANQGSEA come from the germline V gene. CDR3 DNA: TGCAGCGTTGCGGGCGGGGGGCCCTACAATGAGCAGTTCTTC. This codes for CSVAGGGPYNEQFF.

This clonotype has at least ten counts. V usage is TRBV4-2 and J usage is TRBJ1-1; unclear D gene. The V end was cut by 10 bases, the J end by 0 bases, with 12 bases between. The CDR3 loop spans 13 amino acids. Germline V gives CDR1 LGHNA, CDR2 YNFKEQ. The DNA for the CDR3 is TGTGCCACCTTCCTGAGCCTGAACACTGAAGCTTTCTTT. Protein product: CATFLSLNTEAFF.

This clonotype was picked up many times. The gene calls are TRBV6-6 and TRBJ1-1, with TRBD1 as a possible D gene (6 bases). The CDR3 sequence is 14 residues long. From germline, CDR1 is MNHNY and CDR2 SVGAGI (reference sequence). V lost 7 bases and J lost 2, with 14 bases in between. The CDR3 protein is CASTPGQVNTEAFF. CDR3 in DNA: TGTGCCAGCACTCCGGGACAAGTTAACACTGAAGCTTTCTTT.

This clonotype was counted at least ten times. This chain uses TRBV5-1 with TRBJ1-1; D is perhaps TRBD1 (6 bases). Germline V gene sequence: CDR1 SGHRS, CDR2 YFSETQ. The CDR3 covers 14 residues. The V and J ends lost 0 bases and 5 bases respectively, with 11 bases between them. The CDR3 region is CASSLEGGRTEAFF. DNA of the CDR3: TGCGCCAGCAGCTTGGAGGGGGGCCGGACTGAAGCTTTCTTT.

This clonotype turned up a few times. This chain uses TRBV6-2 or TRBV6-3 with TRBJ1-1; 12 bases fit TRBD1. Germline-derived CDR1 and CDR2 are MNHEY and SVGEGT. CDR3 length: 15 residues. Trimming removed 6 bases from V and 8 bases from J; junction bases left unmatched: 10. This chain's CDR3 is CASSTGTGGLIEAFF. The CDR3 nucleotides are TGTGCCAGCAGCACCGGGACAGGGGGCCTGATCGAAGCTTTCTTT.

This clonotype was seen repeatedly, ten times or more. The chain employs TRBV4-1 and TRBJ2-2; 13 positions match TRBD2. The CDR3 covers 17 residues. Germline V gene sequence: CDR1 MGHRA, CDR2 YSYEKL. V trimming: 2 bases; J trimming: 5 bases; junction bases outside the gene matches: 5. The CDR3 is CASSQRTSGRLTGELFF. As DNA, the CDR3 is TGCGCCAGCAGCCAACGGACTAGCGGGAGACTAACCGGGGAGCTGTTTTTT.

Ten or more counts support this clonotype. V and J are TRBV6-1 and TRBJ1-1, with no clear D. This CDR3 has 14 amino acids. V lost 2 bases to trimming and J lost 3 bases, with 10 bases between them. CDR1 and CDR2 (germline): MNHNS, SASEGT. CDR3 region: CASSESRRDTEAFF. In DNA form, the CDR3 reads TGTGCCAGCAGTGAATCACGGAGGGACACTGAAGCTTTCTTT.

This clonotype was seen at least ten times. This chain connects TRBV6-5 to TRBJ2-5, with TRBD2 matching over 10 bases. The germline V gene encodes CDR1 MNHEY and CDR2 SVGAGI. V lost 2 bases to trimming and J lost 4 bases; unmatched junction nucleotides: 7. The CDR3 runs to 16 residues. The CDR3 loop is CASSYGASGSSETQYF. The CDR3 DNA follows: TGTGCCAGCAGTTACGGGGCTAGCGGGAGTTCAGAGACCCAGTACTTC.

This clonotype was observed at least ten times. CDR3 nucleotide sequence: TGTGCCAGCAGCTTATCGGAGAAAAACACCATATATTTT. Its protein is CASSLSEKNTIYF. The rearrangement joins TRBV7-2 to TRBJ1-3; no firm D call. CDR1 is SGHTA, CDR2 FQGNSA, per germline. The V end was cut by 2 bases, the J end by 6 bases, with 8 bases between. The CDR3 covers 13 residues.

This clonotype was detected ten times or more. The rearrangement links TRBV3-1 to TRBJ1-5; D unclear. The CDR3 length is 12 residues. Germline V gene lookup returns CDR1 LGHDT and CDR2 YNNKEL (reference sequence). V lost 4 bases and J lost 7, with 8 bases in between. CDR3 region: CASSPLGQPQHF. The CDR3 coding sequence is TGTGCCAGCAGCCCTCTAGGGCAGCCCCAGCATTTT.

The sample holds many counts of this clonotype. This sequence joins TRBV4-1 and TRBJ2-7; perhaps TRBD2 as D (6 bases). From germline, CDR1 is MGHRA and CDR2 YSYEKL. This CDR3 is built from 17 residues. V was pared by 0 bases and J by 0 bases, with 15 bases between. The CDR3 reads CASSQEGMRDSSYEQYF. Written as DNA, the CDR3 is TGCGCCAGCAGCCAAGAAGGAATGAGGGACTCCTCCTACGAGCAGTACTTC.

This clonotype was counted many times. The chain recombines TRBV20-1 with TRBJ2-7; D may be TRBD1 (6 bases). Trimming left V 6 bases short and J 3 bases short, with 15 bases between. Per the germline V gene, CDR1 is DFQATT and CDR2 is SNEGSKA (reference sequence). The CDR3 is 13 amino acids. CDR3 in DNA: TGCAGTGCGATCCGGGACACCATCTACGAGCAGTACTTC. It translates to CSAIRDTIYEQYF.

This clonotype occurred many times. This chain links TRBV29-1 with TRBJ2-5, with D uncertain. CDR1 is SQVTM, CDR2 ANQGSEA, per germline. The CDR3 consists of 13 residues. V dropped 4 bases and J dropped 4 bases, with 13 bases sitting between them. Here the CDR3 reads CSVGVGPGETQYF. The CDR3 DNA follows: TGCAGCGTTGGAGTAGGGCCAGGAGAGACCCAGTACTTC.

This clonotype was recorded at least ten times. This chain links TRBV20-1 with TRBJ2-3; TRBD2 agrees at 10 bases. V shed 6 bases and J 5 bases; nucleotides not matched to a gene: 8. Per germline, CDR1 DFQATT and CDR2 SNEGSKA (reference sequence). This CDR3 is 14 amino acids long. The chain's CDR3 is CSARLAGVVDTQYF. As DNA, the CDR3 is TGCAGTGCCCGGCTAGCGGGAGTTGTAGATACGCAGTATTTT.

This sequence joins TRBV7-3 and TRBJ2-1, with 9 bases aligning to TRBD2. This CDR3 is 15 amino acids long. J lost 6 bases, V lost 4 bases, and 7 bases had no gene match. Germline CDR1 is SGHTA and CDR2 is FQGTGA. This CDR3 reads CASSSRTSASNEQFF. CDR3 nucleotides: TGTGCCAGCAGCTCCCGGACTAGCGCCTCCAATGAGCAGTTCTTC.

This clonotype was found many times. The chain recombines TRBV5-5 with TRBJ2-2; D gene ambiguous. Trimming pared 0 bases from V and 2 bases from J, leaving 8 bases between. CDR3 length: 15 amino acids. The germline V gene encodes CDR1 SGHKS and CDR2 YYEKEE (reference sequence). The CDR3: CASSLVLVNTGELFF. The CDR3 DNA reads as TGTGCCAGCAGCTTGGTGTTAGTTAACACCGGGGAGCTGTTTTTT.

The sample holds many counts of this clonotype. The chain uses TRBV29-1 and TRBJ2-3; D might be TRBD2 (5 bases). Germline lookup yields CDR1 SQVTM and CDR2 ANQGSEA. This CDR3 has 13 amino acids. V lost 6 bases to trimming and J lost 3 bases, with 13 bases between them. This chain's CDR3 is CSVKPAETDTQYF. The CDR3 DNA sequence: TGCAGCGTAAAGCCAGCGGAAACAGATACGCAGTATTTT.

This clonotype was seen many times. The J gene is TRBJ2-3, the V gene TRBV5-1, with D unresolved. CDR1 is SGHRS and CDR2 is YFSETQ in the germline V gene. V lost 5 bases to trimming and J lost 6 bases, with 16 bases between them. The CDR3 covers 14 residues. CDR3 residues: CASSDRNSADTQYF. The CDR3, as DNA: TGCGCCAGCAGTGACCGAAACAGCGCGGATACGCAGTATTTT.

This clonotype was recorded at least ten times. The chain recombines TRBV6-2 or TRBV6-3 with TRBJ2-7; the match to TRBD2 covers 7 bases. V was clipped by 2 bases and J by 2 bases; unmatched bases: 12. Germline CDR1 reads MNHEY; CDR2 reads SVGEGT. The CDR3 length is 17 residues. The CDR3: CASSYEGRAGKAYEQYF. DNA of the CDR3: TGTGCCAGCAGTTACGAGGGTCGAGCGGGAAAGGCCTACGAGCAGTACTTC.

In this sample, this clonotype turned up a few times. This sequence may be a read error, since a much larger clone differs from it by one base. The V call is TRBV4-3, the J call TRBJ2-4; the D is unclear. From germline, CDR1 is LGHNA and CDR2 YSLEER. The CDR3 totals 13 residues. CDR3 DNA sequence: TGCGCCAACAGCCAAGACGGCAAAAACATTCAGTACTTC. This translates into CANSQDGKNIQYF.